This is a list of T cell receptor beta chains from one sample in a study of shared clonotypes between healthy human individuals. Sequenced by immunoSEQ multiplex PCR; TCRdb stores in-frame clones only, minus some. The profile shows about 960,000 clones, over 60% of them singletons. The sequenced sample consisted of memory CD4+ T cells sorted from blood. These receptors originate from a man younger than 30 in good health. Each CDR3 is given with its conserved first and last residue. Each record gives: V gene, J gene, clone size, D gene, CDR3 DNA, CDR3 protein. A D gene is named only where the DNA matches it firmly. Clone size is given for some rows only: seen once, a few or many times, or a class if the clone is expanded.

TRBV18	TRBJ2-7	-	-	TGTGCCAGCTCACCGGGGGACCAGCTCGAGCAGTACTTC	CASSPGDQLEQYF
TRBV10-3	TRBJ2-2	few	-	TGTGCCAAGCCTCCCTTTTGGGGGGGCGGTAGGACCGGGGAGCTGTTTTTT	CAKPPFWGGGRTGELFF
TRBV18	TRBJ1-6	-	-	TGTGCCAGCTCACCGGAGGGTCGGAGTAATTCACCCCTCCACTTT	CASSPEGRSNSPLHF
TRBV9	TRBJ2-7	-	TRBD1	TGTGCCAGCAGCAAAAGACAGGGGGCCTACGAGCAGTACTTC	CASSKRQGAYEQYF
TRBV2	TRBJ2-7	-	-	TGTGCCAGCGTCGTGTCAGGGGTTACCTACGAGCAGTACTTC	CASVVSGVTYEQYF
TRBV7-9	TRBJ2-5	-	-	TGTGCCAGCAGCTTAGGGAAGACAAGTTCCGACGGGGGGACCCAGTACTTC	CASSLGKTSSDGGTQYF
TRBV5-6	TRBJ1-3	few	-	TGTGCCAGCAGTGACCAGTTCTCTGGAAACACCATATATTTT	CASSDQFSGNTIYF
TRBV28	TRBJ2-2	few	TRBD1	TGTGCCGGGGGAGCGACAGGGGTAACCGGGGAGCTGTTTTTT	CAGGATGVTGELFF
TRBV7-2	TRBJ2-3	-	-	TGTGCCAGCAGCTCCCTCGGTAGCGGCACAGATACGCAGTATTTT	CASSSLGSGTDTQYF
TRBV4-2	TRBJ2-3	-	-	TGTGCCAGCAGCCAAGAGGGCCAAACAGATACGCAGTATTTT	CASSQEGQTDTQYF
TRBV5-1	TRBJ2-1	-	-	TGCGCCAGCAGCGACACCCTCGGGGGATCCTACAATGAGCAGTTCTTC	CASSDTLGGSYNEQFF
TRBV19	TRBJ1-5	few	TRBD1	TGTGCCAGTAGTCCCCTCACCGGACAGGGCCATCAGCCCCAGCATTTT	CASSPLTGQGHQPQHF
TRBV28	TRBJ1-5	-	-	TGTGCCAGCAGTTACAGCAATCAGCCCCAGCATTTT	CASSYSNQPQHF
TRBV18	TRBJ1-5	-	-	TGTGCCAGCTCACCTCCCGGGGGGGATAGCAATCAGCCCCAGCATTTT	CASSPPGGDSNQPQHF